This T cell receptor beta chain emerged from a study of cytomegalovirus exposure and HLA in healthy donors. Across the whole study: The study's early data release held roughly 90 million unique TCRs from HLA-typed donors.

On this clone: Its antigen is not identified.

Vbeta (60) and Jbeta (13) primers were used in the PCR. The assay was immunoSEQ multiplex PCR, and TCRdb's table has in-frame clones only and misses some. Of about 200,000 clones listed, approximately 70% are singletons. Findings and limits, study-wide: Later examination showed HLA-associated TCR beta chains had greater clonal expansion than equally common others. According to reports, the classifier identified cytomegalovirus status with high specificity and sensitivity.

The V and J ends lost 7 bases and 1 base respectively, with 7 bases between them. Germline values: CDR1 LNHDA, CDR2 SQIVND (reference sequence). The CDR3 totals 12 residues. This clonotype originated in a woman aged 25 to 39 in good health and CMV-seronegative. V gene TRBV19 combines with J gene TRBJ1-1, with D possibly TRBD1 on 5 matching bases. The sequenced sample was PBMCs. DNA for the CDR3: TGTGCCAGTATAGGACAGAACACTGAAGCTTTCTTT. Translating it yields CASIGQNTEAFF.